This T cell receptor (beta chain) derives from a study of monozygotic twins with inflammatory bowel disease. Whole-study findings and limits: IBD patients showed reduced TCRbeta diversity (inverse Simpson) versus healthy co-twins.

Of note for this clonotype: The antigen is not known.

Two rounds of nested PCR, of around 15 and 9 cycles, were run on TCRalpha and TCRbeta cDNA. Each CDR3 protein gets one entry in TCRdb, which reprocessed the 5' RACE reads and gives no DNA. This listing includes some 440,000 distinct CDR3 sequences. Germline CDR1 and CDR2: SGHRS and YFSETQ. CDR3 size: 14 residues. The sequence was collected from a human donor with ulcerative colitis or Crohn's disease, or a healthy co-twin of an affected twin (not recorded which). Sample: blood. The chain employs TRBV5-1 and TRBJ2-2; TCRdb picks TRBD2, but there is no DNA to check that call. CDR3 sequence: CASSLLERAGELFF.